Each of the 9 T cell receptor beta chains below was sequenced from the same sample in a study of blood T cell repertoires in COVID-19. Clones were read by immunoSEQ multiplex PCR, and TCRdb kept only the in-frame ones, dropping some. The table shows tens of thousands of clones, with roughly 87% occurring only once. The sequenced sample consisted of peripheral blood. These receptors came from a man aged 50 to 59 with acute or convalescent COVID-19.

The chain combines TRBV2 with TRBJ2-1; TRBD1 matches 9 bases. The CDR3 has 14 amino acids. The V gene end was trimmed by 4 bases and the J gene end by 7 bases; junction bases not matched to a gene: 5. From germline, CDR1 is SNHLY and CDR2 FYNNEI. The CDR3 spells CASSGQGGENEQFF. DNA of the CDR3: TGTGCCAGCAGTGGACAGGGGGGAGAAAATGAGCAGTTCTTC.

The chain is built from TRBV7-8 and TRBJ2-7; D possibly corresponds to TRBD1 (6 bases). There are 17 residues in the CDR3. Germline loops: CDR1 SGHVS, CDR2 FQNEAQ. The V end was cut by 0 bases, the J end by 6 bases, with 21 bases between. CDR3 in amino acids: CASSLAPRPQGGGEQYF. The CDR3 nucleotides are TGTGCCAGCAGCTTAGCCCCCCGGCCACAGGGTGGAGGCGAGCAGTACTTC. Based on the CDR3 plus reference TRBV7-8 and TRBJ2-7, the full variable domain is GAGVSQSPRYKVAKRGQDVALRCDPISGHVSLFWYQQALGQGPEFLTYFQNEAQLDKSGLPSDRFFAERPEGSVSTLKIQRTQQEDSAVYLCASSLAPRPQGGGEQYFGPGTRLTVT.

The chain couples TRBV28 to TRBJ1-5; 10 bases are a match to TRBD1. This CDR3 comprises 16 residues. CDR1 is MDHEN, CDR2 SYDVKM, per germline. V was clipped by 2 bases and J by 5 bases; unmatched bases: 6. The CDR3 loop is CASSLQDRGVYQPQHF. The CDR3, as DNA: TGTGCCAGCAGTTTACAGGACAGGGGGGTTTATCAGCCCCAGCATTTT.

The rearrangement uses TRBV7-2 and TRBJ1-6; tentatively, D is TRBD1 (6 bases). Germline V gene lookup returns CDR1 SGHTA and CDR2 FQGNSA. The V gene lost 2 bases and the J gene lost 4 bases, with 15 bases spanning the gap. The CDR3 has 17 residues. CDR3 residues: CASSLSGVELYNSPLHF. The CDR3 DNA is TGTGCCAGCAGCTTATCAGGGGTTGAATTATATAATTCACCCCTCCACTTT.

The CDR3 bases are TGTGCCAGCAGCTTAGCAGGGGACGGATCACCCCTCCACTTT. Residues: CASSLAGDGSPLHF. The chain combines TRBV11-2 with TRBJ1-6, with D tentatively TRBD1 (6 bases). CDR1 is SGHAT and CDR2 is FQNNGV in the germline V gene. Trimming left V 1 base short and J 10 bases short, with 11 bases between. The CDR3 has 14 residues.

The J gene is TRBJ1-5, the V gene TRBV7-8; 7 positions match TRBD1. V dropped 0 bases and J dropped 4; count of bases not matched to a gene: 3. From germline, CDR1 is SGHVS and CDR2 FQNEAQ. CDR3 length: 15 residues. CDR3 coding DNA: TGTGCCAGCAGCTTAGCGCGGGGACAGAATCAGCCCCAGCATTTT. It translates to CASSLARGQNQPQHF.

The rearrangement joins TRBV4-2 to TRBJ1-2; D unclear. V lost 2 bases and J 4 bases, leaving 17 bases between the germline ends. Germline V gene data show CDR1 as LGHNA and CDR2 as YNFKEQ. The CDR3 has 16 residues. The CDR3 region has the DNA TGTGCCAGCAGCCAAAAGGAATCCCCGGAGGGCTATGGCTACACCTTC. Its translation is CASSQKESPEGYGYTF.

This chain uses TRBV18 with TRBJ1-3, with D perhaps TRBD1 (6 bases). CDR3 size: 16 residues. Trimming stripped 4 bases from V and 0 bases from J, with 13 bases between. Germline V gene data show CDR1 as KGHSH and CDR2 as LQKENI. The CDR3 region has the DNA TGTGCCAGCTCACTACTCGACAGGAACTCTGGAAACACCATATATTTT. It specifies CASSLLDRNSGNTIYF.

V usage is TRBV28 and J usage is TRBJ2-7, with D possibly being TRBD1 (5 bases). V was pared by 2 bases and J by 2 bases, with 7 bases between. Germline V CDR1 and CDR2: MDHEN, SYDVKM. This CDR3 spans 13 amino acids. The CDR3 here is CASSLTGPYEQYF. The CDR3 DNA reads TGTGCCAGCAGTTTAACAGGTCCCTACGAGCAGTACTTC.